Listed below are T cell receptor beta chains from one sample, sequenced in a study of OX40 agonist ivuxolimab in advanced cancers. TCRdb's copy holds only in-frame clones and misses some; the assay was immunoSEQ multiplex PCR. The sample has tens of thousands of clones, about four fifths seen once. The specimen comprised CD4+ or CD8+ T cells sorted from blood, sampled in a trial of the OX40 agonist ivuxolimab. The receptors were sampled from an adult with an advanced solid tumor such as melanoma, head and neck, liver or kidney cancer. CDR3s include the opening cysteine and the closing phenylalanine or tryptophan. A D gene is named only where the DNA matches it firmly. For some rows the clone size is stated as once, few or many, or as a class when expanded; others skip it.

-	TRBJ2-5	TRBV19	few	CASSIDPSETQYF	TGTGCCAGTAGTATAGATCCCTCAGAGACCCAGTACTTC
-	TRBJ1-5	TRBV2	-	CASSEENQPQHF	TGTGCCAGCAGTGAAGAAAATCAGCCCCAGCATTTT
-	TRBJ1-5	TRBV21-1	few	CASSKIRRPQHF	TGTGCCAGCAGCAAAATTCGGAGGCCCCAGCATTTT
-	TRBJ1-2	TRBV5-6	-	CASSLEGGGYSYGYTF	TGTGCCAGCAGCCTGGAGGGCGGGGGGTATAGCTATGGCTACACCTTC
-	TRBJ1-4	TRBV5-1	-	CASSPMTATNEKLFF	TGCGCCAGCAGCCCAATGACAGCAACTAATGAAAAACTGTTTTTT
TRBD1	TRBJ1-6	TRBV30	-	CAWSGQGVSPLHF	TGTGCCTGGAGCGGACAGGGAGTTTCACCCCTCCACTTT
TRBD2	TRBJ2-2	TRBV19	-	CASSPGLAISGELFF	TGTGCCAGTAGTCCGGGACTAGCTATTAGCGGGGAGCTGTTTTTT
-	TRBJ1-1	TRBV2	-	CASSGQGVGTEAFF	TGTGCCAGCAGTGGTCAGGGAGTCGGCACTGAAGCTTTCTTT
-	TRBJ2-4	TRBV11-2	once	CASSLTGQVAKNIQYF	TGTGCCAGCAGCTTAACAGGGCAGGTAGCCAAAAACATTCAGTACTTC
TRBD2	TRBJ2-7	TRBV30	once	CAWSGLDGYEQYF	TGTGCCTGGAGCGGACTAGATGGGTACGAGCAGTACTTC
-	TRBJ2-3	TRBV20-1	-	CSARVVDTQYF	TGCAGTGCTAGAGTAGTGGATACGCAGTATTTT
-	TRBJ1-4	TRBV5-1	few	CASSLAGLGLNEKLFF	TGCGCCAGCAGCTTGGCGGGCCTGGGACTTAATGAAAAACTGTTTTTT
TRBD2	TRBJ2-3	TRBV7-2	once	CASSLRGGEADTQYF	TGTGCCAGCAGCTTACGCGGGGGGGAAGCAGATACGCAGTATTTT
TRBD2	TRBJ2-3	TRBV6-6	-	CASSSGTTDTQYF	TGTGCCAGCAGTTCCGGGACTACCGATACGCAGTATTTT
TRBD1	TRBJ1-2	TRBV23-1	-	CASRIGTVIHGYTF	TGCGCCAGTAGAATCGGGACAGTTATTCATGGCTACACCTTC
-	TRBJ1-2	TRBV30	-	CAWSSAYGYTF	TGTGCCTGGAGTTCCGCCTATGGCTACACCTTC
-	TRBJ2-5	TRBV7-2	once	CASCRVYQETQYF	TGTGCCAGCTGCAGGGTGTACCAAGAGACCCAGTACTTC